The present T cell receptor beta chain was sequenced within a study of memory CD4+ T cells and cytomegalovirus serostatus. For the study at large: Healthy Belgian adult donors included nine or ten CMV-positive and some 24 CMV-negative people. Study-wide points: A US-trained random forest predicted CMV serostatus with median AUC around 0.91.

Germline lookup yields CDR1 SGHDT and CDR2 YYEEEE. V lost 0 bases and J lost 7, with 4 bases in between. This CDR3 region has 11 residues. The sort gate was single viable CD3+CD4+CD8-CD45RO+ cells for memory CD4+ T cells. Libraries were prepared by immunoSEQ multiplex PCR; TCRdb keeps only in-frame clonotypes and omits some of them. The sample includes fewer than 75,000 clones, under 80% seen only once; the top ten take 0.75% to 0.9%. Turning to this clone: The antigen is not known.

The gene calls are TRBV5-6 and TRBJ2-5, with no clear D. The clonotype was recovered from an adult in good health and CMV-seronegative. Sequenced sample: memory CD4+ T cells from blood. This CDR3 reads CASSLGGTQYF. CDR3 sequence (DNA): TGTGCCAGCAGCTTGGGAGGGACCCAGTACTTC.